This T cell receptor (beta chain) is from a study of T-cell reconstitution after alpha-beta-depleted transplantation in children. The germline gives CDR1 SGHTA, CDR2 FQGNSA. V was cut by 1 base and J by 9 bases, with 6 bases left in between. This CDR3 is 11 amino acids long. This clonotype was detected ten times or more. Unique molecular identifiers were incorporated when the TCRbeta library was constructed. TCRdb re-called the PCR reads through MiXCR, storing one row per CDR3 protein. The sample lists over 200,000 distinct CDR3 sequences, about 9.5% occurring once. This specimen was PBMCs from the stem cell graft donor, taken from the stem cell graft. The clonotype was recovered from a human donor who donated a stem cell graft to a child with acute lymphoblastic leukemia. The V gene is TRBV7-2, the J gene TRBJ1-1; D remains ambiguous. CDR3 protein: CASSLGRQAFF. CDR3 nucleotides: TGTGCCAGCAGCTTAGGACGGCAAGCTTTCTTT.